This TCR beta chain derives from a study of T cells in localized non-small cell lung cancer. CDR3 length equals 16 residues. The trim removed 0 bases at V and 2 bases at J, leaving 5 bases unmatched. Germline CDR1 reads SGHRS; CDR2 reads YFSETQ. The assay was immunoSEQ multiplex PCR, and TCRdb's table has in-frame clones only and misses some. Here the sample spans 41,000 or so clones, about 86% being singletons. The chain recombines TRBV5-1 with TRBJ1-1; TRBD1 matches 9 bases. The TCR was taken from a woman aged 18-49 years with stage III lung adenocarcinoma. The sequences come from peripheral blood, collected before any cancer treatment. CDR3 in DNA: TGCGCCAGCAGCTTGGACCCAACAGGGGGCAACACTGAAGCTTTCTTT. Translating it yields CASSLDPTGGNTEAFF. Variable domain in full (rest from reference TRBV5-1 and TRBJ1-1): KAGVTQTPRYLIKTRGQQVTLSCSPISGHRSVSWYQQTPGQGLQFLFEYFSETQRNKGNFPGRFSGRQFSNSRSEMNVSTLELGDSALYLCASSLDPTGGNTEAFFGQGTRLTVV.